This record concerns one T cell receptor beta chain sequence. Its binding antigen is unknown. One base away there is no much larger clone; base qualities are not given. Receptor libraries were prepared by the immunoSEQ multiplex PCR assay. Regarding the original processing steps: A statistical classification framework was built for diagnosing cytomegalovirus status from the catalog of TCR beta chain sequences. Imported from immuneACCESS, the table was reduced by TCRdb to in-frame sequences with V and J called. These copies leave out some clones; in studies compared against another copy, an unresolved V gene accounts for under half, and the cause of the remainder is not known. V, J and clone size reflect that table, while D and trimming were determined from the DNA. The sample includes about 100,000 clones, with almost 96% observed a single time. 0.67% of the sample lies in the top ten. These data belong to a study of cytomegalovirus exposure and HLA in healthy donors (dated by TCRdb to the late 2010s). The study in broad terms: The 500 to 800 repertoires of the first cohort and the 120 validation repertoires were produced on the same platform, according to a later analysis. In addition to the first cohort of roughly 700 subjects, a separate validation cohort of over 90 different subjects was used. The study aimed to test whether signatures of past pathogen exposure could be identified by cataloging public T cell receptors. High-throughput TCR immunosequencing, statistical association of individual TCRs with disease status, and machine learning were combined to predict cytomegalovirus infection status. Summary of the overall study and its limitations: Cytomegalovirus status was reported to be diagnosed by the classifier with high specificity and sensitivity in both the original and validation cohorts. In the study, some 180 TCR beta chains were listed as associated with cytomegalovirus. It was suggested by the authors that the approach could potentially be generalized to other disease states and immunological phenotypes. The validation cohort had no HLA typing available for a later analysis, so co-occurrence within that cohort was assessed over all 130 or so repertoires. While some public TCRs were present in many individuals, most TCR sequences turned up only very rarely across donors. Three of the identified cytomegalovirus-associated TCR beta chains were confirmed in vitro to be specific for cytomegalovirus antigens. In a later analysis, TCRs clustered in the first cohort were found to also tend to co-occur in the 110 or so validation repertoires, with 94% of cluster scores above 0.

Deletion took 2 bases off V and 3 bases off J, with a span of 10 bases between the germline ends. CDR1 is given as MNHNY and CDR2 as SVGAGI, both from the germline V gene (reference sequence). The CDR3 holds 14 amino acids from the cysteine to the phenylalanine. The retained sequence is limited to the CDR3, 42 bases, with the frame set at the first base. The donors belonged to the validation cohort of around 120 subjects, which was separate from the roughly 700-subject first cohort. The rearrangement joined TRBV6-6 to TRBJ1-1, and TRBD1 may be the D gene, going by 5 matching bases. Sequenced: PBMCs. The origin of this receptor is a woman aged 18-29 years in good health and CMV-seronegative. The base sequence is TGTGCCAGCAGTTACCGGGGGAGAGACACTGAAGCTTTCTTT. Translated, this gives CASSYRGRDTEAFF.